These 2 T cell receptor beta chains were all obtained from the same sample, sequenced in a study of vaccination and CD4 T cells after COVID-19. What these receptors recognize is not known. Treatment reported: approximately 9-day PBMC culture with coronavirus spike peptide pools or control peptides (ViraFEST assay). Cultured CD4+ T cell DNA underwent sequencing with the Oncomine TCR Beta short-read assay. TCRdb re-analysed the PCR reads in MiXCR, keeping a single row per CDR3 protein. The profile covers roughly 15,000 distinct CDR3 sequences, with roughly 31% appearing a single time and roughly 18% taken by the ten largest. The sample was cultured CD4+ T cells from blood. The receptors here all came from a human donor with COVID-19.

A single count supports this clonotype. This sequence joins TRBV10-3 and TRBJ2-1; TRBD2 might be the D (7 bases). The CDR3 covers 22 residues. Per the germline V gene, CDR1 is ENHRY and CDR2 is SYGVKD. CDR3 amino acids: CATKGPEGGGLNIPPHTNEQFF. The CDR3 DNA reads as TGTGCTACAAAAGGGCCCGAAGGGGGGGGGTTAAATATTCCACCTCACACCAATGAGCAGTTCTTC.

The chain carries TRBV12-3 or TRBV12-4 and TRBJ1-2, with no clear D. Trimming took off 6 bases at V and 1 base at J, with 15 bases between the two ends. CDR3 length equals 15 residues. Here the CDR3 reads CASSRLGDINYGYTF. The CDR3 DNA sequence: TGTGCCAGCAGCCGACTCGGGGATATTAACTATGGCTACACCTTC.